The next 4 T cell receptor beta chains were all read from a single sample in a study of cytomegalovirus exposure and HLA in healthy donors. The PCR was carried out with 60 Vbeta primers and 13 Jbeta primers. Profiled with immunoSEQ multiplex PCR; TCRdb holds only in-frame clones, not every one. The profile covers some 130,000 clones, with approximately 77% appearing a single time and 2% taken by the ten largest. The sequencing sample was made of PBMCs. Receptors were obtained from a man aged 25 to 40 in good health and CMV-seronegative.

This clone has more than one count but fewer than ten. The chain joins TRBV2 to TRBJ1-5; D call uncertain. With 6 bases removed from V and 2 bases from J, the gap between germline ends came to 5 bases. The germline V gene encodes CDR1 SNHLY and CDR2 FYNNEI. The CDR3 loop spans 12 amino acids. In DNA form, the CDR3 reads TGTGCCAGCAGGGCAGGCAATCAGCCCCAGCATTTT. It codes for CASRAGNQPQHF.

This clone occurred a few times. The chain combines TRBV18 with TRBJ2-3; D might be TRBD2 (5 bases). The germline V gene encodes CDR1 KGHSH and CDR2 LQKENI. Trimming shortened V by 1 base and J by 6 bases, and 14 bases separated the two germline ends. The CDR3 consists of 15 residues. CDR3 nucleotides: TGTGCCAGCTCACCACAGGGAGTTGGAGCTGATACGCAGTATTTT. Protein product: CASSPQGVGADTQYF.

The V call is TRBV29-1, the J call TRBJ2-7; TRBD2 matches at 7 bases. Germline CDR1 is SQVTM and CDR2 is ANQGSEA. With V trimmed by 5 bases and J by 1 base, 8 bases remained unmatched. This CDR3 spans 14 amino acids. The CDR3: CSVSGRDGSYEQYF. For the CDR3, the DNA is TGCAGCGTTTCGGGGAGGGACGGATCCTACGAGCAGTACTTC.

The gene calls are TRBV11-2 and TRBJ2-2, with D tentatively TRBD1 (5 bases). CDR1 and CDR2 from the germline V gene are SGHAT and FQNNGV. This CDR3 region has 17 residues. Trimming took 5 bases from V and 1 from J, leaving 17 bases between them. CDR3 amino acids: CASSPGWGGGNTGELFF. The CDR3 nucleotides are TGTGCCAGCAGCCCCGGTTGGGGCGGTGGGAACACCGGGGAGCTGTTTTTT.